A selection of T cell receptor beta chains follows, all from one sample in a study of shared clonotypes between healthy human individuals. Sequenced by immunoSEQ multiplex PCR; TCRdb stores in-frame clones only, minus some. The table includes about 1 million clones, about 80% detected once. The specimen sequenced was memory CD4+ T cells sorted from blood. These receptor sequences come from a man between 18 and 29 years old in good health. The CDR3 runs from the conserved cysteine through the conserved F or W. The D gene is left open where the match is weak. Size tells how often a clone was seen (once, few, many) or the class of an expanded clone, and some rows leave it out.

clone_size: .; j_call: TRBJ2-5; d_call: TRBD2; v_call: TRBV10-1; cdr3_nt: TGCGCCAGCAGCCCCGGACTAGCGGGGGCCCAAGAGACCCAGTACTTC; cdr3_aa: CASSPGLAGAQETQYF
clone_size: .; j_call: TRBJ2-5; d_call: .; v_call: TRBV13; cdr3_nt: TGTGCCAGCACCGAGAGGGGGGGGGCCGAAGGGGAGACCCAGTACTTC; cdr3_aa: CASTERGGAEGETQYF
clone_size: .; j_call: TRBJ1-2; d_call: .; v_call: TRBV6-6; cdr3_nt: TGTGCCAGCAGTTCCCCGGACAGTCCGGGGGGCTACACCTTC; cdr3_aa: CASSSPDSPGGYTF
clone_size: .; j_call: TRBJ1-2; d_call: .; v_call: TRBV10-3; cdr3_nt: TGTGCCATCTCATATGAACAGGGTTATGGCTACACCTTC; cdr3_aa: CAISYEQGYGYTF
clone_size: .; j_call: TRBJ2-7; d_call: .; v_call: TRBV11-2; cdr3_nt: TGTGCCAGCAGCCCAGGGACGGTAGGATACGAGCAGTACTTC; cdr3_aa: CASSPGTVGYEQYF
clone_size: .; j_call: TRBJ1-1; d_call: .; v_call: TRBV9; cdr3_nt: TGTGCCAGCAGCGTAGATCTGGGCGTGAACACTGAAGCTTTCTTT; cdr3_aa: CASSVDLGVNTEAFF
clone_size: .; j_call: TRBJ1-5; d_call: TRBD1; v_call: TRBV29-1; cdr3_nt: TGCAGCGTTGCACTCACAGGGGTAGATCAGCCCCAGCATTTT; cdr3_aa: CSVALTGVDQPQHF
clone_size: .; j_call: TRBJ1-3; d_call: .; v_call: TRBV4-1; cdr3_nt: TGCGCCAGCAGCCGAGGAAATTTACCGGGCCTCGGAAACACCATATATTTT; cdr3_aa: CASSRGNLPGLGNTIYF
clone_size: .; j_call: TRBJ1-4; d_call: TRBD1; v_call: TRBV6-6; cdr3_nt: TGTGCCAGCAGAAAGGAGGGAGGGGGCGATGAAAAACTGTTTTTT; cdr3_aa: CASRKEGGGDEKLFF
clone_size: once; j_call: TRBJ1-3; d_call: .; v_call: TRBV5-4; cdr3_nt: TGTGCCAGCAGCCTCGGACTGCTCTCTGGAAACACCATATATTTT; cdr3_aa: CASSLGLLSGNTIYF
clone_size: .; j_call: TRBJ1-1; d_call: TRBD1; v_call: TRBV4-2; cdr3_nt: TGTGCCAGCAGCTTCGGGCAGGGGGTGGCTTTCTTT; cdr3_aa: CASSFGQGVAFF
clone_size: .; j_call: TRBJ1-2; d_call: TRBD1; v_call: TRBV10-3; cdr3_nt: TGTGCCACTACAGGGGGGGACGGCGCTAACTATGGCTACACCTTC; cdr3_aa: CATTGGDGANYGYTF
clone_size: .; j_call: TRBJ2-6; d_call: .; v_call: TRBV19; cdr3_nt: TGTGCCAGTAGTGAAGTGAGGGCCAACGTCCTGACTTTC; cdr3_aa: CASSEVRANVLTF
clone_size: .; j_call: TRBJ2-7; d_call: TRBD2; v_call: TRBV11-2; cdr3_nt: TGTGCCAGCAGCCCCGATCCCGGGGGGGCATACGAGCAGTACTTC; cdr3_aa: CASSPDPGGAYEQYF
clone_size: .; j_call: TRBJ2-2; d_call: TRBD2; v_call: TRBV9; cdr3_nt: TGTGCCAGCAGCCCCCAAGCGGGAGGAACCGGGGAGCTGTTTTTT; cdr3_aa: CASSPQAGGTGELFF
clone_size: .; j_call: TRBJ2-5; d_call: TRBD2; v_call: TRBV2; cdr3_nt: TGTGCCAGCAGTCTCACGCGGGGGGGCGGAGAGACCCAGTACTTC; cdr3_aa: CASSLTRGGGETQYF
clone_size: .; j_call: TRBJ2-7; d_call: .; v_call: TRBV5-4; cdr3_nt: TGTGCCAGCAGCCCCGGGACCCTCAAGGTCCACGAGCAGTACTTC; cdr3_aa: CASSPGTLKVHEQYF
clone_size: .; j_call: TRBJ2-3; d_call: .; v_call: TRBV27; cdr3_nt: TGTGCCAGCAGTTTAGAAGCGGGCGGCACAGATACGCAGTATTTT; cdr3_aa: CASSLEAGGTDTQYF
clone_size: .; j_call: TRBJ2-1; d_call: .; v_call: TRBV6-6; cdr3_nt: TGTGCCGCCCAAGGACAGTCCTACAATGAGCAGTTCTTC; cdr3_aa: CAAQGQSYNEQFF
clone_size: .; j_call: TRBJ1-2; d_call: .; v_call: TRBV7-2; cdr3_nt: TGTGCCAGCAGCTTGGGTCGCGGCGGCTACACCTTC; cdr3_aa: CASSLGRGGYTF
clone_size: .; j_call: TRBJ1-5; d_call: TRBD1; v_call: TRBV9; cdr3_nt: TGTGCCAGCAGCGTAGACGGACAGGGTAATCAGCCCCAGCATTTT; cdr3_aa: CASSVDGQGNQPQHF
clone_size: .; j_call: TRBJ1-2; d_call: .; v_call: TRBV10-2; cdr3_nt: TGCGCCAGCAGTGAAGGAAGAGACTATGGCTACACCTTC; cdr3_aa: CASSEGRDYGYTF
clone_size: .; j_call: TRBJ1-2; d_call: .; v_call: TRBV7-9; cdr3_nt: TGTGCCAGCAGCTCCGAGGGAGGCCTGGGCTACACCTTC; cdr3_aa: CASSSEGGLGYTF
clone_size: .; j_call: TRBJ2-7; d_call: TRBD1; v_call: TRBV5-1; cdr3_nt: TGCGCCAGCAGCGAGACAGGGAGTATTCTCGAGCAGTACTTC; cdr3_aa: CASSETGSILEQYF
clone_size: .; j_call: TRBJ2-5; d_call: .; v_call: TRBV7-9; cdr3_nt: TGTGCCAGCAGAGGTTTTACCCAAGAGACCCAGTACTTC; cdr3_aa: CASRGFTQETQYF
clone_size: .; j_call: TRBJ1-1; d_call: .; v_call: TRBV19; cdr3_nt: TGTGCCAGCCGGGGACCGATAAACCAGAACACTGAAGCTTTCTTT; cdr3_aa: CASRGPINQNTEAFF
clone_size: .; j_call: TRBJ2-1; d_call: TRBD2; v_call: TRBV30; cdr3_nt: TGTGCCTGGGCCCCAACGGGGGGGTACAATGAGCAGTTCTTC; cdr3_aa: CAWAPTGGYNEQFF
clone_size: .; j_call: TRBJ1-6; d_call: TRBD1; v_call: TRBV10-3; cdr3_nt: TGTGCCATCCGGACTCAGACAGGGGCTAATTCACCCCTCCACTTT; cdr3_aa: CAIRTQTGANSPLHF
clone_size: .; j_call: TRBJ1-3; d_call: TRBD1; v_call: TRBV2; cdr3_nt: TGTGCCAGCACCCCTGACAGGGTGGGAAACACCATATATTTT; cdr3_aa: CASTPDRVGNTIYF
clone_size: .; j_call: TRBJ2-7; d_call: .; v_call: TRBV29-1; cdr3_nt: TGCAGCGTTGAGGGGCTAGCTGCCCGGGAGCAGTACTTC; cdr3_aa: CSVEGLAAREQYF
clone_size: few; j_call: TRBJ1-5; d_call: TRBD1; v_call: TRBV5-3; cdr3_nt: TGTGCCAGAAGCTTGGTCAGGGGGCGGCTTCATAGCAATCAGCCCCAGCATTTT; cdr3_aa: CARSLVRGRLHSNQPQHF
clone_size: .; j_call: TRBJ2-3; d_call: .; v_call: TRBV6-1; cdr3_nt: TGTGCCAGCACCCCGGGACGGTTACACACAGATACGCAGTATTTT; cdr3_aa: CASTPGRLHTDTQYF
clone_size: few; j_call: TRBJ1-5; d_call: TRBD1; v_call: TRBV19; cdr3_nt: TGTGCCAGTAAGGGGGGACAGGGGGCGTATCAGCCCCAGCATTTT; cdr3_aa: CASKGGQGAYQPQHF
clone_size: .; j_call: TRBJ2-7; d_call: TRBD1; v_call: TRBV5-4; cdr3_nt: TGTGCCAGCAGCGGGGGACAGGGGGCTCGGGACTACGAGCAGTACTTC; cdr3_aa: CASSGGQGARDYEQYF
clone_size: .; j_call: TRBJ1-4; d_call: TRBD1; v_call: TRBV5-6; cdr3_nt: TGTGCCAGCAGCCCAAGGACAGGGGTAGGGGAAAAACTGTTTTTT; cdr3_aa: CASSPRTGVGEKLFF
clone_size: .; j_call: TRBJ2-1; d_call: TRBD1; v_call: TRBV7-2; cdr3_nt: TGTGCCAGCAGCCTTGACAGGGACACCTACAATGAGCAGTTCTTC; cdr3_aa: CASSLDRDTYNEQFF
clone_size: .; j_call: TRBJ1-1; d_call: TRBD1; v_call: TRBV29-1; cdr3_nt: TGCAGCGCCGACAGGGGTACTGAAGCTTTCTTT; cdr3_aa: CSADRGTEAFF
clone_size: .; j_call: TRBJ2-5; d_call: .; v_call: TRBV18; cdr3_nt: TGTGCCAGCTCACAGGGTCGGGAGACCCAGTACTTC; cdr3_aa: CASSQGRETQYF
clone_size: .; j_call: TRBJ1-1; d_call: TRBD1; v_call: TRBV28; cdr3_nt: TGTGCCAGCACCGATGACAGGGGAGGCACTGAAGCTTTCTTT; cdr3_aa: CASTDDRGGTEAFF
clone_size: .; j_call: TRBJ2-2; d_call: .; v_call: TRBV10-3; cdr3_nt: TGTGCCATCAGCCGAGGCCCAACCGGGGAGCTGTTTTTT; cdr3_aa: CAISRGPTGELFF
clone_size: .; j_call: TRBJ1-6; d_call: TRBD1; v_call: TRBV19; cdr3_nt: TGTGCCAGTAGTATAGACCCGACAGGGTATGATTCACCCCTCCACTTT; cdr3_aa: CASSIDPTGYDSPLHF
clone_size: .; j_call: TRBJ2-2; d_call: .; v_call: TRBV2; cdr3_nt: TGTGCCAGCATAGAGGTTTGGGAGCTGTTTTTT; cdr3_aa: CASIEVWELFF